Listed here is a single TCR beta chain. As yet, its antigen is unknown. The source of the sample is a study of T cells expressing NK-cell markers. Findings and limits, study-wide: The dominant NKG2C+ clonotypes represented roughly 1.0-7.5% of CD8+ T cells in about six donors.

TCRdb re-called the 5' RACE reads; one entry per CDR3 protein, DNA not given. The sample has 350,000 to 400,000 distinct CDR3 sequences; the top ten hold 9.5% to 12%. Germline V gene sequence: CDR1 SGHDN, CDR2 FVKESK. The CDR3 totals 13 residues. The clonotype originates from a woman aged 45-59 years in good health. This rearrangement joins TRBV14 to TRBJ2-5; with no DNA, the TCRdb D assignment of TRBD1 cannot be verified. Sequencing was carried out using blood T cells: a sorted CD56 or NKG2C T cell subset, CD4+ or CD8+ T cells, or bulk PBMC T cells (not recorded which). The CDR3 reads CASSRDSKETQYF.